The rows below give T cell receptor beta chains drawn from one sample of a study of beta chain features in type 1 diabetes. Libraries were prepared by immunoSEQ multiplex PCR; TCRdb keeps only in-frame clonotypes and omits some of them. The sample has 250,000 or so clones, approximately 15% seen once. The sample comprised naive CD4+ T cells from blood. Receptors were obtained from a man younger than 45 with type 1 diabetes. CDR3s leave out the opening cysteine and the closing phenylalanine or tryptophan. Fields, in order: J gene, V gene, D gene, CDR3 protein. D genes are given only for firm matches.

j_gene: TRBJ2-3
v_gene: TRBV7-2
d_gene: NA
CDR3aa: ASSSQGGLTDTQY

j_gene: TRBJ1-1
v_gene: TRBV5-4
d_gene: TRBD1
CDR3aa: ASSLGDRGRPDTEAF

j_gene: TRBJ2-1
v_gene: TRBV11-3
d_gene: TRBD1
CDR3aa: ASSRTGLSNEQF

j_gene: TRBJ2-7
v_gene: TRBV6-5
d_gene: TRBD1
CDR3aa: ASSYSGTAYYEQY

j_gene: TRBJ2-3
v_gene: TRBV9
d_gene: NA
CDR3aa: ASSVAGGPTDTQY

j_gene: TRBJ1-3
v_gene: TRBV4-1
d_gene: NA
CDR3aa: ASSQEGVRSSRNTIY

j_gene: TRBJ2-3
v_gene: TRBV29-1
d_gene: NA
CDR3aa: SATGSTDTQY

j_gene: TRBJ2-5
v_gene: TRBV5-4
d_gene: TRBD1
CDR3aa: ASSLQGGQETQY

j_gene: TRBJ1-2
v_gene: TRBV2
d_gene: NA
CDR3aa: ASSVSGTA

j_gene: TRBJ2-7
v_gene: TRBV10-3
d_gene: NA
CDR3aa: AISERSYEQY

j_gene: TRBJ2-7
v_gene: TRBV2
d_gene: NA
CDR3aa: ASSTQGTSYEQY

j_gene: TRBJ1-2
v_gene: TRBV28
d_gene: TRBD1
CDR3aa: ASLDRDYGYT

j_gene: TRBJ2-5
v_gene: TRBV9
d_gene: TRBD2
CDR3aa: ASSALAGQETQY